This entry lists 32 T cell receptor beta chains sequenced from one sample in a study of T-cell reconstitution after alpha-beta-depleted transplantation in children. The authors prepared the TCRbeta library with unique molecular identifiers. TCRdb re-analysed the PCR reads in MiXCR, keeping a single row per CDR3 protein. The profile covers 250,000 to 300,000 distinct CDR3 sequences, with 10% appearing a single time and around 7.5% taken by the ten largest. The sequencing here drew on PBMCs, taken before TCRalphabeta/CD19-depleted stem cell transplant. Receptors were obtained from a boy under three years old with acute myeloid leukemia, due to receive a stem cell transplant.

This clonotype was recorded many times. This chain uses TRBV20-1 with TRBJ2-1, with 11 bases fitting TRBD2. The trim removed 3 bases at V and 1 base at J, leaving 5 bases unmatched. Germline CDR1 and CDR2: DFQATT and SNEGSKA (reference sequence). CDR3 length: 16 amino acids. The CDR3 loop reads CSARVAGGPSYNEQFF. In DNA form, the CDR3 reads TGCAGTGCTAGGGTAGCGGGAGGGCCTTCCTACAATGAGCAGTTCTTC.

The table lists this clonotype with many counts. The chain couples TRBV5-1 to TRBJ2-7; D perhaps matches TRBD1 (6 bases). The germline CDR1 and CDR2 sequences are SGHRS and YFSETQ. Trimming took 4 bases from V and 5 from J, leaving 7 bases between them. The CDR3 spans 11 residues. CDR3 in amino acids: CASSTGNEQYF. The CDR3 DNA reads TGCGCCAGCAGCACAGGGAACGAGCAGTACTTC.

On this clonotype: This may stem from a read error, because a much larger clone lies one nucleotide away. The chain employs TRBV18 and TRBJ2-1; D remains unclear. CDR3 length equals 14 residues. Germline V CDR1 and CDR2: KGHSH, LQKENI. The CDR3 sequence: CASSPVVVPYDQFF. CDR3 nucleotide sequence: TGTGCCAGCTCCCCGGTAGTGGTACCGTATGACCAGTTCTTC.

The chain carries TRBV6-6 and TRBJ2-7; 10 bases are a match to TRBD1. V was clipped by 10 bases and J by 3 bases; unmatched bases: 6. Germline V gene lookup returns CDR1 MNHNY and CDR2 SVGAGI (reference sequence). This CDR3 is 13 amino acids long. The CDR3 here is CATSTGGGYEQYF. Here the CDR3 DNA reads TGTGCCACCTCGACAGGGGGCGGCTACGAGCAGTACTTC.

The V gene is TRBV20-1, the J gene TRBJ1-6, with D hard to call. V lost 2 bases to trimming and J lost 4 bases, with 24 bases between them. The length of the CDR3 is 19 residues. CDR1 DFQATT and CDR2 SNEGSKA come from the germline V gene (reference sequence). The CDR3 reads CSARSFPAGPGEYNSPLHF. The CDR3 DNA sequence: TGCAGTGCTAGAAGCTTTCCAGCGGGCCCAGGAGAATATAATTCACCCCTCCACTTT.

This clonotype was detected a few times. The genes are TRBV14 and TRBJ2-2, with 9 bases that match TRBD1. Trimming removed 5 bases from V and 5 bases from J; junction bases left unmatched: 6. CDR1 is SGHDN, CDR2 FVKESK, per germline. CDR3 length: 15 amino acids. For the CDR3, the DNA is TGTGCCAGCAGCAAGTTGGGACAGGGTACCGGGGAGCTGTTTTTT. Translation gives CASSKLGQGTGELFF.

Ten or more counts support this clonotype. The gene calls are TRBV4-3 and TRBJ2-7, with 9 bases that match TRBD1. The V segment lost 2 bases and the J segment 4 bases; nucleotides outside the gene matches: 12. The length of the CDR3 is 17 residues. In germline, CDR1 is LGHNA, CDR2 YSLEER. The chain's CDR3 is CASSQLADNRGPYEQYF. The DNA for the CDR3 is TGCGCCAGCAGCCAACTGGCGGATAACAGGGGGCCATACGAGCAGTACTTC.

Ten or more counts support this clonotype. V gene TRBV28 combines with J gene TRBJ1-5; 10 nucleotides agree with TRBD1. This CDR3 is built from 17 residues. V lost 6 bases and J lost 4; bases outside the gene matches: 12. From germline, CDR1 is MDHEN and CDR2 SYDVKM. The CDR3 region is CASSLETGGGQNQPQHF. For the CDR3, the DNA is TGTGCCAGCAGCCTGGAGACAGGGGGCGGACAGAATCAGCCCCAGCATTTT. The full variable domain, its missing parts supplied by reference TRBV28 and TRBJ1-5, is DVKVTQSSRYLVKRTGEKVFLECVQDMDHENMFWYRQDPGLGLRLIYFSYDVKMKEKGDIPEGYSVSREKKERFSLILESASTNQTSMYLCASSLETGGGQNQPQHFGDGTRLSIL.

This clonotype was counted many times. J is TRBJ2-2 and V is TRBV24-1, with D hard to call. Trimming took off 7 bases at V and 2 bases at J, with 10 bases between the two ends. This CDR3 comprises 14 residues. Germline V gene data show CDR1 as KGHDR and CDR2 as SFDVKD. The CDR3 loop reads CATSRTVNTGELFF. The CDR3 DNA reads as TGTGCCACCAGCAGGACGGTTAACACCGGGGAGCTGTTTTTT.

The V gene is TRBV28, the J gene TRBJ1-1, with 7 bases that match TRBD1. This CDR3 spans 15 amino acids. The germline CDR1 and CDR2 sequences are MDHEN and SYDVKM. Losses at the gene ends were 5 bases for V and 0 bases for J; bases not matched to a gene: 6. The CDR3 loop reads CASSAGQVLNTEAFF. The CDR3 nucleotides are TGTGCCAGCAGTGCTGGACAGGTGCTGAACACTGAAGCTTTCTTT. The whole variable domain, filled in from reference TRBV28 and TRBJ1-1, reads DVKVTQSSRYLVKRTGEKVFLECVQDMDHENMFWYRQDPGLGLRLIYFSYDVKMKEKGDIPEGYSVSREKKERFSLILESASTNQTSMYLCASSAGQVLNTEAFFGQGTRLTVV.

This clonotype occurred many times. The chain uses TRBV27 and TRBJ2-5; D gene ambiguous. Germline loops: CDR1 MNHEY, CDR2 SMNVEV (reference sequence). The CDR3 is 11 residues long. V was shortened by 7 bases and J by 4 bases, with 7 bases between the two germline ends. CDR3 nucleotides: TGTGCCAGCACTCTTAGAGAGACCCAGTACTTC. Amino acids: CASTLRETQYF.

J is TRBJ2-1 and V is TRBV9; tentatively, D is TRBD1 or TRBD2 (6 bases each). V was pared by 4 bases and J by 4 bases, with 18 bases between. This CDR3 region has 16 residues. Germline assignment: CDR1 SGDLS and CDR2 YYNGEE. The CDR3 is CASSSRRGTRYNEQFF. The CDR3 DNA follows: TGTGCCAGCAGCTCTCGGAGGGGGACTCGGTACAATGAGCAGTTCTTC.

This clonotype was seen at least ten times. The J gene is TRBJ2-3, the V gene TRBV2; 7 nucleotides align to TRBD2. The CDR3 is made up of 17 amino acids. CDR1 is SNHLY, CDR2 FYNNEI, per germline. V shed 3 bases and J 0 bases; nucleotides not matched to a gene: 9. Written as DNA, the CDR3 is TGTGCCAGCAGTGATTTCATTGGCGGGAGAAGCACAGATACGCAGTATTTT. Protein: CASSDFIGGRSTDTQYF.

This clonotype was seen ten or more times. V gene TRBV19 combines with J gene TRBJ2-5; either TRBD1 or TRBD2 may supply D (5 bases each). Per germline, CDR1 LNHDA and CDR2 SQIVND (reference sequence). With 6 bases removed from V and 0 bases from J, the gap between germline ends came to 11 bases. The CDR3 has 14 amino acids. In DNA form, the CDR3 reads TGTGCCAGTAGGGACAAGGAGGACCAAGAGACCCAGTACTTC. As protein: CASRDKEDQETQYF.

The chain recombines TRBV19 with TRBJ1-1; the match to TRBD1 covers 8 bases. V dropped 3 bases and J dropped 5; count of bases not matched to a gene: 5. Germline V CDR1 and CDR2: LNHDA, SQIVND (reference sequence). The CDR3 covers 14 residues. This CDR3 is CASSIGQGPTEAFF. As DNA, the CDR3 is TGTGCCAGTAGTATCGGACAGGGCCCTACTGAAGCTTTCTTT.

At least ten counts were recorded for this clonotype. CDR3 bases: TGTGCCAGCAGCTTAGTCAAAAAGGACACCGGGGAGCTGTTTTTT. Its translation is CASSLVKKDTGELFF. The chain uses TRBV7-9 and TRBJ2-2, with no clear D. In germline, CDR1 is SEHNR, CDR2 FQNEAQ (reference sequence). V lost 1 base and J 3 bases, leaving 9 bases between the germline ends. The CDR3 length is 15 residues.

This clonotype has at least ten counts. The genes are TRBV12-3 or TRBV12-4 and TRBJ2-7; D not resolved. With 3 bases removed from V and 2 bases from J, the gap between germline ends came to 11 bases. The CDR3 loop spans 14 amino acids. As DNA, the CDR3 is TGTGCCAGCAGTTTGAGGCTAGTCGCCTACGAGCAGTACTTC. It translates to CASSLRLVAYEQYF.

This clonotype was picked up many times. This chain links TRBV12-1 with TRBJ2-4. TRBV12-1 is noted as a pseudogene. The CDR3 has 14 residues. CDR3 nucleotides: TGTGCCAGCAGCTTTGTGAGAGTTAGGGTCTCGTGGTACTTC. Residues: CASSFVRVRVSWYF.

This clonotype was seen at least ten times. The CDR3 sequence is CAIGQTYTDTQYF. CDR3 nucleotides: TGTGCCATCGGACAAACCTACACAGATACGCAGTATTTT. V usage is TRBV6-6 and J usage is TRBJ2-3, with D possibly TRBD1 on 5 matching bases. The germline V gene encodes CDR1 MNHNY and CDR2 SVGAGI (reference sequence). This CDR3 has 13 residues. V lost 10 bases and J 2 bases, leaving 13 bases between the germline ends.

This clonotype was detected only a few times. V usage is TRBV12-3 or TRBV12-4 and J usage is TRBJ1-5, with a weak D call TRBD1 (6 bases). V shed 4 bases and J shed 3 bases, with 7 bases lying between them. The CDR3 is 13 amino acids. In nucleotides, the CDR3 is TGTGCCAGCAGTTGGGACATCAATCAGCCCCAGCATTTT. Translating it yields CASSWDINQPQHF.

Points on this clonotype: This likely stems from a read error, as it lies one base from a far larger clone. This sequence joins TRBV12-3 or TRBV12-4 and TRBJ2-7; no reliable D call. The CDR3 contains 12 residues. The CDR3 DNA reads as TGTACCAGCAGCTTAACCCCCTACGAGCAGTACTTC. Amino acids: CTSSLTPYEQYF.

This clonotype was seen ten or more times. This chain links TRBV9 with TRBJ2-3, with D perhaps matching TRBD1 or TRBD2 (5 bases each). The CDR3 sequence is 15 residues long. Per germline, CDR1 SGDLS and CDR2 YYNGEE. Trimming cost V 0 bases and J 1 base, with 9 bases left between them. The CDR3 is CASSVAGTRTDTQYF. CDR3 nucleotide sequence: TGTGCCAGCAGCGTAGCGGGGACCCGCACAGATACGCAGTATTTT.

The sample holds many counts of this clonotype. This sequence joins TRBV4-3 and TRBJ2-2, with 12 bases aligning to TRBD2. The CDR3 spans 16 residues. V lost 1 base, J lost 7 bases, and 4 bases stayed unmatched. In germline, CDR1 is LGHNA, CDR2 YSLEER. The DNA of the CDR3 is TGCGCCAGCAGCCAAGGACTAGCGGGAGATGTCGGGGAGCTGTTTTTT. It is translated as CASSQGLAGDVGELFF.

In this sample, this clonotype turned up many times. The V call is TRBV12-3 or TRBV12-4, the J call TRBJ2-7, with 7 positions matching TRBD1. The length of the CDR3 is 14 residues. Trimming cost V 5 bases and J 5 bases; bases outside gene matches: 9. The CDR3 loop is CASSPNDRAHEQYF. CDR3 coding DNA: TGTGCCAGCAGTCCCAACGACAGGGCCCACGAGCAGTACTTC.

This clonotype showed up many times. CDR3 residues: CASSPGRSNEKLFF. DNA of the CDR3: TGTGCCAGCAGCCCGGGACGGTCTAATGAAAAACTGTTTTTT. This chain links TRBV3-1 with TRBJ1-4; D may be TRBD1 (5 bases). Trimming took 4 bases from V and 3 from J, leaving 9 bases between them. This CDR3 contains 14 residues. Germline V lookup: CDR1 LGHDT, CDR2 YNNKEL (reference sequence). Looking up the rest from reference TRBV3-1 and TRBJ1-4 gives the full variable domain: DTAVSQTPKYLVTQMGNDKSIKCEQNLGHDTMYWYKQDSKKFLKIMFSYNNKELIINETVPNRFSPKSPDKAHLNLHINSLELGDSAVYFCASSPGRSNEKLFFGSGTQLSVL.

This clonotype was observed a handful of times. One end of the junction fails to match germline, which may point to a read error. This chain joins TRBV15 and TRBJ2-2, with a tentative D call TRBD2 (6 bases). Germline CDR1 LNHNV, CDR2 YYDKDF (reference sequence). This CDR3 comprises 17 residues. CDR3 residues: CATSGEKLASGTGELFF. DNA for the CDR3: TGTGCCACCAGCGGAGAGAAACTAGCCTCGGGCACCGGGGAGCTGTTTTTT.

This clonotype has a count of ten or more. The CDR3 nucleotides read TGTGCCAGCAGTTTGCCAGCGGGAGCCTACAATGAGCAGTTCTTC. This encodes CASSLPAGAYNEQFF. V is TRBV12-3 or TRBV12-4 and J is TRBJ2-1; 8 nucleotides agree with TRBD2. The CDR3 sequence is 15 residues long. V dropped 3 bases and J dropped 2; count of bases not matched to a gene: 3.

The sample holds many counts of this clonotype. In DNA form, the CDR3 reads TGTGCCAGCAGTTACTCTCAAGAGACCCAGTACTTC. It is translated as CASSYSQETQYF. The chain couples TRBV6-5 to TRBJ2-5; D not certain. CDR1 and CDR2 (germline): MNHEY, SVGAGI. CDR3 length: 12 amino acids. Deletions cut 0 bases from V and 2 bases from J, with 1 base between.

This clonotype was counted only a few times. The rearrangement uses TRBV1 and TRBJ2-7; TRBD1 is the table's D call and was not checked against the DNA. TRBV1 is annotated as a pseudogene. CDR3 length equals 16 residues. CDR3 residues: CTSSQDIAGGSYEQYF. The CDR3 nucleotides read TGCACCAGCAGCCAAGATATCGCAGGGGGGAGCTACGAGCAGTACTTC.

There are a few counts of this clonotype. The genes are TRBV5-1 and TRBJ2-7, with TRBD2 matching 10 bases. The CDR3 has 16 residues. The ends lost 4 bases at V and 0 bases at J; junction bases unmatched: 7. The V gene's germline CDR1 is SGHRS and CDR2 YFSETQ. For the CDR3, the DNA is TGCGCCAGCAGCCGGACCGGGACTAGCGACTCCTACGAGCAGTACTTC. Its protein product is CASSRTGTSDSYEQYF. Full variable domain (outside the CDR3, taken from reference TRBV5-1 and TRBJ2-7): KAGVTQTPRYLIKTRGQQVTLSCSPISGHRSVSWYQQTPGQGLQFLFEYFSETQRNKGNFPGRFSGRQFSNSRSEMNVSTLELGDSALYLCASSRTGTSDSYEQYFGPGTRLTVT.

In its sample, this clonotype was seen a few times. The chain joins TRBV5-1 to TRBJ2-3; D gene ambiguous. The germline CDR1 and CDR2 sequences are SGHRS and YFSETQ. This CDR3 comprises 14 residues. V was pared by 4 bases and J by 5 bases, with 14 bases between. This CDR3 reads CASSPLSEIDTQYF. The DNA for the CDR3 is TGCGCCAGCAGCCCCCTATCGGAAATAGATACGCAGTATTTT.

This clonotype was seen repeatedly, ten times or more. V gene TRBV7-8 combines with J gene TRBJ2-1, with 7 bases matching TRBD2. V lost 3 bases and J lost 10; bases outside the gene matches: 12. The germline gives CDR1 SGHVS, CDR2 FQNEAQ. This CDR3 region has 15 residues. CDR3 loop: CASSFLLAERREQFF. CDR3 DNA: TGTGCCAGCAGCTTCCTTCTAGCGGAGAGGCGGGAGCAGTTCTTC.